The 16 T cell receptor beta chains listed next were all sequenced from one sample in a study of shared clonotypes between healthy human individuals. TCRdb's table, derived via immunoSEQ multiplex PCR, lists solely in-frame clones and lacks some. The table has about 1.1 million clones, roughly 77% seen once; the top ten hold roughly 0.83%. The sequencing input was memory CD4+ T cells from PBMCs. Described subset: CD45RA-negative fraction. These receptor sequences come from a man aged 18 to 35 in good health. Some clones in this sample may be carry-over from other donors' samples.

The V gene is TRBV28, the J gene TRBJ2-1; D is possibly TRBD1 or TRBD2 (6 bases each). Germline lookup yields CDR1 MDHEN and CDR2 SYDVKM. This CDR3 region has 15 residues. Between the trimmed V and J ends, which lost 5 bases and 1 base, there was a span of 12 bases. The CDR3 reads CASSRLGGSYNEQFF. In DNA form, the CDR3 reads TGTGCCAGCAGTCGACTAGGGGGATCCTACAATGAGCAGTTCTTC. Full variable domain (outside the CDR3, taken from reference TRBV28 and TRBJ2-1): DVKVTQSSRYLVKRTGEKVFLECVQDMDHENMFWYRQDPGLGLRLIYFSYDVKMKEKGDIPEGYSVSREKKERFSLILESASTNQTSMYLCASSRLGGSYNEQFFGPGTRLTVL.

The chain joins TRBV5-1 to TRBJ2-5, with 11 bases matching TRBD2. Germline CDR1 SGHRS, CDR2 YFSETQ. V was pared by 0 bases and J by 1 base, with 2 bases of the junction left unmatched. The CDR3 has 16 amino acids. The CDR3 region has the DNA TGCGCCAGCAGCTTGGCGGGGACTAGCGGCCAAGAGACCCAGTACTTC. Protein: CASSLAGTSGQETQYF.

This clone was counted many times. The chain is built from TRBV5-6 and TRBJ2-7, with 8 bases aligning to TRBD2. The CDR3 is 14 residues long. V lost 6 bases and J lost 3; bases outside the gene matches: 8. Germline V gives CDR1 SGHDT, CDR2 YYEEEE. The CDR3 sequence: CASTSRLAGYEQYF. As DNA, the CDR3 is TGTGCCAGCACCAGCAGGCTAGCGGGCTACGAGCAGTACTTC.

The chain carries TRBV28 and TRBJ2-3, with 9 bases lining up with TRBD2. Germline trimming cut 10 bases from V and 5 bases from J; bases unmatched to any gene: 13. From germline, CDR1 is MDHEN and CDR2 SYDVKM. The CDR3 runs 15 residues. CDR3 DNA: TGTGCCACCAAGTTTGGAGCGGGAGGCGTAGATACGCAGTATTTT. Its translation is CATKFGAGGVDTQYF. The full variable domain, in which reference TRBV28 and TRBJ2-3 provide the parts outside the CDR3, is DVKVTQSSRYLVKRTGEKVFLECVQDMDHENMFWYRQDPGLGLRLIYFSYDVKMKEKGDIPEGYSVSREKKERFSLILESASTNQTSMYLCATKFGAGGVDTQYFGPGTRLTVL.

Worth noting for this clone: Other DNA sequences in this sample translate to the same CDR3. The V gene is TRBV9, the J gene TRBJ1-2, with a tentative D call TRBD1 (5 bases). CDR1 is SGDLS and CDR2 is YYNGEE in the germline V gene. V lost 0 bases, J lost 7 bases, and 10 bases lay in between. The CDR3 extends over 13 amino acids. DNA of the CDR3: TGTGCCAGCAGCGTAGTCCCGGGACGTGGCTACACCTTC. It translates to CASSVVPGRGYTF.

The chain carries TRBV7-2 and TRBJ1-2, with TRBD1 matching over 12 bases. Unmatched junction bases numbered 13, after V lost 4 bases and J lost 4 bases. This CDR3 is 18 amino acids long. Looked up from germline, CDR1 is SGHTA and CDR2 is FQGNSA. The CDR3 is CASSSSAGTGGVGYGYTF. DNA for the CDR3: TGTGCCAGCAGCTCAAGCGCCGGGACAGGGGGCGTCGGCTATGGCTACACCTTC.

This chain joins TRBV18 and TRBJ1-3; unclear D gene. Germline CDR1 is KGHSH and CDR2 is LQKENI. CDR3 length equals 14 residues. Trimming left V 6 bases short and J 1 base short, with 10 bases between. This CDR3 is CASSRGISGNTIYF. Written as DNA, the CDR3 is TGTGCCAGCTCTAGAGGGATTTCTGGAAACACCATATATTTT.

A word on this clone: This sample includes further DNA sequences coding for the same CDR3. The chain is built from TRBV18 and TRBJ2-7; tentative D call: TRBD1 (6 bases). This CDR3 is 14 amino acids long. V shed 6 bases and J shed 4 bases, with 16 bases lying between them. The germline V gene has CDR1 KGHSH and CDR2 LQKENI. The CDR3 bases are TGTGCCAGCTCGCCCCGTACAGGGAATTACGAGCAGTACTTC. It is translated as CASSPRTGNYEQYF. Looking up the rest from reference TRBV18 and TRBJ2-7 gives the full variable domain: NAGVMQNPRHLVRRRGQEARLRCSPMKGHSHVYWYRQLPEEGLKFMVYLQKENIIDESGMPKERFSAEFPKEGPSILRIQQVVRGDSAAYFCASSPRTGNYEQYFGPGTRLTVT.

This clone was picked up a small number of times. V and J are TRBV29-1 and TRBJ2-1; D tentatively reads TRBD1 or TRBD2 (6 bases each). V lost 6 bases and J 8 bases, leaving 17 bases between the germline ends. The CDR3 is 13 amino acids. Germline loops: CDR1 SQVTM, CDR2 ANQGSEA. The CDR3 loop is CSVDGGRRDEQFF. In nucleotides, the CDR3 is TGCAGCGTGGACGGGGGCCGCCGTGATGAGCAGTTCTTC.

The CDR3 coding sequence is TGTGCCAGTAGTATAGTATCACCACGGTCCTACAATGAGCAGTTCTTC. Protein: CASSIVSPRSYNEQFF. The chain combines TRBV19 with TRBJ2-1; D not resolved. Germline V gives CDR1 LNHDA, CDR2 SQIVND (reference sequence). The length of the CDR3 is 16 residues. Trimming took 1 base from V and 1 from J, leaving 11 bases between them. Looking up the rest from reference TRBV19 and TRBJ2-1 gives the full variable domain: DGGITQSPKYLFRKEGQNVTLSCEQNLNHDAMYWYRQDPGQGLRLIYYSQIVNDFQKGDIAEGYSVSREKKESFPLTVTSAQKNPTAFYLCASSIVSPRSYNEQFFGPGTRLTVL.

The chain combines TRBV6-1 with TRBJ2-1; 8 bases are a match to TRBD1. The CDR3 sequence is 13 residues long. The germline V gene has CDR1 MNHNS and CDR2 SASEGT. V was clipped by 8 bases and J by 3 bases; unmatched bases: 3. The CDR3 DNA is TGTGCCAGCGCCGGGACAGGCTACAATGAGCAGTTCTTC. Its translation: CASAGTGYNEQFF.

The chain has TRBV5-6 and TRBJ2-3; perhaps D is TRBD1 or TRBD2 (5 bases each). From germline, CDR1 is SGHDT and CDR2 YYEEEE. The CDR3 is 15 residues long. V dropped 4 bases and J dropped 2 bases, with 14 bases sitting between them. In DNA form, the CDR3 reads TGTGCCAGCAGCAAAAAGGGACCCCACACAGATACGCAGTATTTT. Translated, it gives CASSKKGPHTDTQYF.

This clone was observed a handful of times. The chain has TRBV11-2 and TRBJ2-3, with TRBD2 as a possible D gene (6 bases). CDR3 size: 13 residues. The ends were cut back, 6 bases at V and 0 bases at J, with 7 bases in the middle. Per the germline V gene, CDR1 is SGHAT and CDR2 is FQNNGV. The CDR3 region has the DNA TGTGCCAGCAGGGGACTGAGCACAGATACGCAGTATTTT. Its translation is CASRGLSTDTQYF.

The rearrangement uses TRBV5-4 and TRBJ1-2; possible D gene TRBD1, 5 bases. This CDR3 spans 15 amino acids. From germline, CDR1 is SGHNT and CDR2 YYREEE (reference sequence). Trimming removed 5 bases at V and 8 bases at J, with 22 bases between. The chain's CDR3 is CASSPVGQGGYGYTF. CDR3 DNA: TGTGCCAGCAGTCCGGTAGGGCAGGGCGGGTACGGCTACACCTTC.

With respect to this clone: The junction departs from germline at one end; a sequencing error may be responsible. The chain combines TRBV7-2 with TRBJ2-5, with 7 bases matching TRBD2. Germline CDR1 SGHTA, CDR2 FQGNSA. CDR3 length: 11 residues. The CDR3 region is CASSRRGLVNF. The CDR3 DNA is TGTGCCAGCAGCCGCCGTGGACTAGTGAACTTC.

This chain joins TRBV7-2 and TRBJ1-5; a possible D gene is TRBD1 (6 bases). The V end was cut by 4 bases, the J end by 8 bases, with 9 bases between. The CDR3 spans 12 residues. Germline CDR1 reads SGHTA; CDR2 reads FQGNSA. CDR3 nucleotide sequence: TGTGCCAGCAGCTCGAACAGGGAGCCCCAGCATTTT. It is translated as CASSSNREPQHF.